Below, 9 T cell receptor beta chains from the same sample are listed, as sequenced in a study of OX40 agonist ivuxolimab in advanced cancers. Data came from immunoSEQ multiplex PCR; TCRdb stores just in-frame clones and leaves some out. The sample has tens of thousands of clones, roughly 90% seen once. Material: CD4+ or CD8+ T cells sorted from blood, obtained in a trial of the OX40 agonist ivuxolimab. The receptors here all came from an adult with an advanced solid tumor such as melanoma, head and neck, liver or kidney cancer.

This clone was detected only once. The chain employs TRBV13 and TRBJ1-5; D not certain. This CDR3 has 12 amino acids. Trimming pared 0 bases from V and 6 bases from J, leaving 3 bases between. The germline gives CDR1 PRHDT, CDR2 FYEKMQ (reference sequence). In nucleotides, the CDR3 is TGTGCCAGCAGCTTAGGATTTCAGCCCCAGCATTTT. This gives the protein CASSLGFQPQHF.

The rearrangement links TRBV9 to TRBJ1-1; D not resolved. This CDR3 has 14 residues. Trimming took off 0 bases at V and 5 bases at J, with 11 bases between the two ends. CDR1 and CDR2 (germline): SGDLS, YYNGEE. CDR3 coding DNA: TGTGCCAGCAGCGTAGCGCTCAGCCAAACTGAAGCTTTCTTT. This sequence encodes CASSVALSQTEAFF.

V and J are TRBV10-3 and TRBJ1-1; weak D call: TRBD1 (6 bases). This CDR3 region has 15 residues. The germline gives CDR1 ENHRY, CDR2 SYGVKD. V was cut by 5 bases and J by 3 bases, with 16 bases left in between. The CDR3 DNA reads as TGTGCCATCAGTCCCGTGGGGGGCGCGGACACTGAAGCTTTCTTT. It yields the protein CAISPVGGADTEAFF.

V is TRBV10-3 and J is TRBJ2-1; D perhaps matches TRBD2 (5 bases). Per germline, CDR1 ENHRY and CDR2 SYGVKD. CDR3 length: 15 amino acids. V lost 5 bases and J 0 bases, leaving 11 bases between the germline ends. This chain's CDR3 is CAISPDYSSYNEQFF. DNA for the CDR3: TGTGCCATCAGTCCCGACTACAGCTCCTACAATGAGCAGTTCTTC.

The chain employs TRBV12-5 and TRBJ2-2; no definite D call. V gave up 6 bases and J gave up 2 bases, with 13 bases separating them. Germline V gene sequence: CDR1 LGHNT, CDR2 FRNRAP. This CDR3 has 15 residues. The CDR3 sequence: CASGPDEANTGELFF. CDR3 coding DNA: TGTGCTAGTGGACCCGACGAGGCTAACACCGGGGAGCTGTTTTTT.

This sequence joins TRBV9 and TRBJ1-1, with D perhaps matching TRBD1 (5 bases). CDR1 SGDLS and CDR2 YYNGEE come from the germline V gene. V was clipped by 3 bases and J by 0 bases, with 9 bases between them. The CDR3 contains 14 residues. As DNA, the CDR3 is TGTGCCAGCAGCGCCGAGGGGATGAACACTGAAGCTTTCTTT. Protein sequence: CASSAEGMNTEAFF.

The chain uses TRBV19 and TRBJ1-4; TRBD1 matches at 7 bases. From germline, CDR1 is LNHDA and CDR2 SQIVND (reference sequence). With V trimmed by 2 bases and J by 8 bases, 11 bases remained unmatched. The CDR3 extends over 16 amino acids. CDR3 in amino acids: CASSIPGQGVSEKLFF. The CDR3, as DNA: TGTGCCAGTAGTATACCGGGGCAGGGGGTGAGCGAAAAACTGTTTTTT.

J is TRBJ1-3 and V is TRBV4-1; no definite D call. CDR3 length: 15 amino acids. Germline values: CDR1 MGHRA, CDR2 YSYEKL. V was pared by 2 bases and J by 0 bases, with 8 bases between. The CDR3 sequence: CASSQTKSSGNTIYF. In DNA form, the CDR3 reads TGCGCCAGCAGCCAAACGAAAAGCTCTGGAAACACCATATATTTT.

Notes on this clone: Other DNA sequences in the sample encode the same CDR3. The chain combines TRBV7-9 with TRBJ2-7; 8 bases are a match to TRBD1. Germline CDR1 reads SEHNR; CDR2 reads FQNEAQ (reference sequence). V lost 4 bases and J lost 5; bases outside the gene matches: 7. The CDR3 covers 14 residues. CDR3 protein: CASSYQGAHDEQYF. CDR3 sequence (DNA): TGTGCCAGCAGCTACCAGGGGGCGCATGACGAGCAGTACTTC.